This passage covers 28 T cell receptor beta chains from one sample sequenced in a study of identical twins. TCRdb recomputed calls from the 5' RACE reads with MiXCR, one row per CDR3 protein. The repertoire has around 340,000 distinct CDR3 sequences, 12% of them found once; the top ten carry 7.2%. The same specimen was also included in a second study, on yellow fever vaccine responses in identical twins.

The sample consisted of CD8+ T cells sorted from blood. These receptors all stem from a woman under 30 in good health.

The rearrangement uses TRBV20-1 and TRBJ1-1; D gene uncertain. V shed 6 bases and J shed 4 bases, with 21 bases lying between them. The germline V gene has CDR1 DFQATT and CDR2 SNEGSKA (reference sequence). The CDR3 length is 15 residues. The DNA for the CDR3 is TGCAGTGCCCAAGGATTTGATCCCATTGGCACTGAAGCTTTCTTT. Amino acid sequence: CSAQGFDPIGTEAFF.

This clonotype was counted only a few times. The V gene is TRBV20-1, the J gene TRBJ2-2, with TRBD2 matching 8 bases. Germline CDR1 and CDR2: DFQATT and SNEGSKA (reference sequence). The J segment lost 4 bases and the V segment lost 5 bases, leaving 3 bases of the junction unmatched. This CDR3 is built from 13 residues. Here the CDR3 DNA reads TGCAGTGCTCCGAGCGGGAGCACCGGGGAGCTGTTTTTT. Translation: CSAPSGSTGELFF.

The chain has TRBV28 and TRBJ2-7, with D unclear. Looked up from germline, CDR1 is MDHEN and CDR2 is SYDVKM. The CDR3 sequence is 12 residues long. Trimming cost V 8 bases and J 3 bases, with 11 bases left between them. CDR3 protein: CASVAPGYEQYF. CDR3 nucleotides: TGTGCCAGCGTGGCGCCCGGCTACGAGCAGTACTTC. The full variable domain, rest sourced from reference TRBV28 and TRBJ2-7, is DVKVTQSSRYLVKRTGEKVFLECVQDMDHENMFWYRQDPGLGLRLIYFSYDVKMKEKGDIPEGYSVSREKKERFSLILESASTNQTSMYLCASVAPGYEQYFGPGTRLTVT.

V usage is TRBV7-8 and J usage is TRBJ2-1; 7 positions agree with TRBD1. Germline V gene data show CDR1 as SGHVS and CDR2 as FQNEAQ. V trimming: 1 base; J trimming: 7 bases; junction bases outside the gene matches: 4. The CDR3 has 14 residues. Written as DNA, the CDR3 is TGTGCCAGCAGCTTAGAGGGCAGGGGGAATGAGCAGTTCTTC. As protein: CASSLEGRGNEQFF.

The chain has TRBV4-1 and TRBJ1-1; D might be TRBD1 (5 bases). This CDR3 region has 16 residues. V was trimmed by 1 base and J by 6 bases, leaving 18 bases between them. The V gene's germline CDR1 is MGHRA and CDR2 YSYEKL. The CDR3 nucleotides read TGCGCCAGCAGCCAAGTGGAACTTCAGGGTCCGCCTGAAGCTTTCTTT. Its translation: CASSQVELQGPPEAFF.

The gene calls are TRBV9 and TRBJ2-5; D possibly corresponds to TRBD1 (5 bases). V gave up 4 bases and J gave up 2 bases, with 12 bases separating them. CDR1 and CDR2 (germline): SGDLS, YYNGEE. The CDR3 is 14 amino acids. The DNA for the CDR3 is TGTGCCAGCAGCCCTCGGCAGGGTCAAGAGACCCAGTACTTC. Protein: CASSPRQGQETQYF.

In its sample, this clonotype was seen a few times. This chain connects TRBV19 to TRBJ2-1; D perhaps matches TRBD2 (6 bases). Trimming took 1 base from V and 3 from J, leaving 10 bases between them. This CDR3 is built from 15 residues. Germline-derived CDR1 and CDR2 are LNHDA and SQIVND (reference sequence). The CDR3 coding sequence is TGTGCCAGTAGTATAGCGGCGGGAATCTACAATGAGCAGTTCTTC. This sequence encodes CASSIAAGIYNEQFF.

This clonotype has a handful of counts. The J gene is TRBJ2-5, the V gene TRBV24-1; TRBD2 matches at 8 bases. The CDR3 is made up of 15 amino acids. The V gene end was trimmed by 5 bases and the J gene end by 4 bases; junction bases not matched to a gene: 8. The germline gives CDR1 KGHDR, CDR2 SFDVKD. DNA for the CDR3: TGTGCCACCAGTGCAATTCTAGCGGGTGGAGAGACCCAGTACTTC. Its translation is CATSAILAGGETQYF.

This clonotype was recorded many times. V and J are TRBV5-1 and TRBJ2-1, with a weak D call TRBD2 (8 bases). The CDR3 is 18 amino acids. Germline V gives CDR1 SGHRS, CDR2 YFSETQ. Deletions cut 3 bases from V and 4 bases from J, with 23 bases between. CDR3 DNA sequence: TGCGCCAGCAGCTCCAGGGACAGCGGGGGTTTTCTATACAATGAGCAGTTCTTC. Its translation is CASSSRDSGGFLYNEQFF.

The genes are TRBV5-1 and TRBJ2-1, with a tentative D call TRBD2 (6 bases). There are 17 residues in the CDR3. V was shortened by 2 bases and J by 0 bases, with 15 bases between the two germline ends. CDR1 and CDR2 from the germline V gene are SGHRS and YFSETQ. The CDR3 DNA is TGCGCCAGCAGCTTTCACCGGGACTCCGTCTCCTACAATGAGCAGTTCTTC. It encodes CASSFHRDSVSYNEQFF.

The chain is built from TRBV11-2 and TRBJ2-7; 14 bases line up with TRBD2. The CDR3 contains 15 residues. J gave up 4 bases and V 2 bases, and 1 base lay outside the gene matches. In germline, CDR1 is SGHAT, CDR2 FQNNGV. CDR3 amino acids: CASSLRTSGGYEQYV. As DNA, the CDR3 is TGTGCCAGCAGCTTAAGGACTAGCGGGGGGTACGAGCAGTACGTC.

There are a few counts of this clonotype. The chain employs TRBV7-3 and TRBJ2-2; 11 positions match TRBD2. J gave up 5 bases and V 1 base, and 6 bases lay outside the gene matches. Germline V gene data show CDR1 as SGHTA and CDR2 as FQGTGA. The CDR3 spans 17 residues. Written as DNA, the CDR3 is TGTGCCAGCAGCTTAAATAGCGGGAGGGCCGCGACCGGGGAGCTGTTTTTT. Translation: CASSLNSGRAATGELFF.

This clonotype was seen at least ten times. The chain links TRBV5-1 to TRBJ2-7, with 9 bases matching TRBD2. V gave up 0 bases and J gave up 3 bases; unmatched junction bases: 4. The germline V gene encodes CDR1 SGHRS and CDR2 YFSETQ. The CDR3 loop spans 15 amino acids. The CDR3 region has the DNA TGCGCCAGCAGCTTGGGGCTAGCGGGGATCTACGAGCAGTACTTC. Translating it yields CASSLGLAGIYEQYF.

This clonotype has more than one count but fewer than ten. CDR3 protein: CASSWGGGSNEQFF. In DNA form, the CDR3 reads TGTGCCAGCAGTTGGGGGGGAGGGAGCAATGAGCAGTTCTTC. J is TRBJ2-1 and V is TRBV27; 7 bases align to TRBD2. The V gene end was trimmed by 4 bases and the J gene end by 6 bases; junction bases not matched to a gene: 6. Germline values: CDR1 MNHEY, CDR2 SMNVEV (reference sequence). This CDR3 has 14 residues.

The gene calls are TRBV29-1 and TRBJ2-1, with a possible D match to TRBD2 (6 bases). CDR1 and CDR2 from the germline V gene are SQVTM and ANQGSEA. Trimming took 3 bases from V and 0 from J, leaving 9 bases between them. This CDR3 has 14 amino acids. For the CDR3, the DNA is TGCAGCGTTGAGTCGGAGGGCTCCTACAATGAGCAGTTCTTC. It codes for CSVESEGSYNEQFF.

This clonotype was seen repeatedly, ten times or more. The chain couples TRBV7-6 to TRBJ2-1, with 12 bases lining up with TRBD2. CDR3 length: 16 amino acids. Losses at the gene ends were 5 bases for V and 3 bases for J; bases not matched to a gene: 5. CDR1 is SGHVS, CDR2 FNYEAQ, per germline. The CDR3 bases are TGTGCCAGCAGCCCTAGCGGGAGGGGTAACTACAATGAGCAGTTCTTC. The encoded protein is CASSPSGRGNYNEQFF.

The J gene is TRBJ2-7, the V gene TRBV27; D ambiguous. This CDR3 region has 12 residues. V was cut by 6 bases and J by 5 bases, with 11 bases left in between. The germline V gene encodes CDR1 MNHEY and CDR2 SMNVEV (reference sequence). CDR3 in DNA: TGTGCCAGCAGGGCGCTGTCCAACGAGCAGTACGTC. Translated: CASRALSNEQYV.

This clonotype was found many times. This sequence joins TRBV3-1 and TRBJ2-1; D gene unclear. The CDR3 runs to 17 residues. Germline V lookup: CDR1 LGHDT, CDR2 YNNKEL (reference sequence). Deletions cut 4 bases from V and 0 bases from J, with 16 bases between. DNA of the CDR3: TGTGCCAGCAGCCCTCATCCGGCAGGCCGCTCCTACAATGAGCAGTTCTTC. This codes for CASSPHPAGRSYNEQFF.

This clonotype was seen many times. The chain joins TRBV7-8 to TRBJ1-1; D gene unclear. Germline values: CDR1 SGHVS, CDR2 FQNEAQ. Trimming left V 1 base short and J 1 base short, with 10 bases between. The CDR3 sequence is 15 residues long. In DNA form, the CDR3 reads TGTGCCAGCAGCTTAGTCGCGGGAGCGAACACTGAAGCTTTCTTT. It is translated as CASSLVAGANTEAFF.

Only a few counts were recorded for this clonotype. This CDR3 reads CASSQDFWETQYF. CDR3 coding DNA: TGCGCCAGCAGCCAAGATTTCTGGGAGACCCAGTACTTC. V usage is TRBV4-1 and J usage is TRBJ2-5; the D is unclear. The CDR3 has 13 amino acids. The ends were cut back, 0 bases at V and 5 bases at J, with 7 bases in the middle. CDR1 and CDR2 from the germline V gene are MGHRA and YSYEKL.

This clonotype was seen repeatedly, ten times or more. The chain uses TRBV5-1 and TRBJ2-1; 9 nucleotides agree with TRBD1. Germline CDR1 is SGHRS and CDR2 is YFSETQ. There are 16 residues in the CDR3. V was pared by 3 bases and J by 2 bases, with 6 bases of the junction left unmatched. CDR3 in DNA: TGCGCCAGCAGCTCCCGCCGGGACAGGGCCTACAATGAGCAGTTCTTC. Protein: CASSSRRDRAYNEQFF.

This clonotype has more than one count but fewer than ten. The chain employs TRBV5-5 and TRBJ2-1, with D tentatively TRBD1 or TRBD2 (6 bases each). Germline V CDR1 and CDR2: SGHKS, YYEKEE (reference sequence). This CDR3 contains 13 residues. Deletions cut 0 bases from V and 14 bases from J, with 15 bases between. The chain's CDR3 is CASSLVFGGSEFF. The CDR3 region has the DNA TGTGCCAGCAGCTTGGTATTCGGGGGCAGTGAGTTCTTC.

This chain connects TRBV14 to TRBJ2-3; 8 bases agree with TRBD1. Per germline, CDR1 SGHDN and CDR2 FVKESK. CDR3 length: 17 amino acids. V gave up 2 bases and J gave up 2 bases; unmatched junction bases: 9. In nucleotides, the CDR3 is TGTGCCAGCAGCCAACTGGACAGGGAATTTTTCACAGATACGCAGTATTTT. Translating gives CASSQLDREFFTDTQYF.

J is TRBJ2-1 and V is TRBV7-8; 8 bases match TRBD2. The trim removed 5 bases at V and 1 base at J, leaving 7 bases unmatched. This CDR3 comprises 16 residues. Germline-derived CDR1 and CDR2 are SGHVS and FQNEAQ. The CDR3: CASSATSGPSYNEQFF. CDR3 coding DNA: TGTGCCAGCAGCGCCACTAGCGGACCTTCCTACAATGAGCAGTTCTTC.

This clonotype turned up a few times. This chain connects TRBV14 to TRBJ2-7, with D unresolved. The CDR3 has 14 residues. From germline, CDR1 is SGHDN and CDR2 FVKESK. Trimming pared 0 bases from V and 3 bases from J, leaving 9 bases between. The CDR3 DNA reads as TGTGCCAGCAGCCAAGAGTTGCGGAACTACGAGCAGTACTTC. This translates into CASSQELRNYEQYF.

J is TRBJ2-1 and V is TRBV3-1; unclear D gene. Germline V gene lookup returns CDR1 LGHDT and CDR2 YNNKEL (reference sequence). This CDR3 region has 14 residues. Trimming shortened V by 4 bases and J by 5 bases, and 12 bases separated the two germline ends. The CDR3 region has the DNA TGTGCCAGCAGCCCCGGTAGGGTTGACAATGAGCAGTTCTTC. Amino acids: CASSPGRVDNEQFF.

The chain recombines TRBV4-1 with TRBJ1-1, with D unclear. The CDR3 loop spans 15 amino acids. Germline lookup yields CDR1 MGHRA and CDR2 YSYEKL. Trimming took off 1 base at V and 1 base at J, with 10 bases between the two ends. This CDR3 reads CASSQGRLQNTEAFF. In nucleotides, the CDR3 is TGCGCCAGCAGCCAAGGGAGACTTCAGAACACTGAAGCTTTCTTT.

This clonotype was observed a few times. The chain employs TRBV27 and TRBJ2-3; 7 bases are a match to TRBD2. V was pared by 7 bases and J by 2 bases, with 6 bases of the junction left unmatched. Germline V gene data show CDR1 as MNHEY and CDR2 as SMNVEV (reference sequence). CDR3 length: 14 residues. CDR3 in amino acids: CASTKGRVTDTQYF. In nucleotides, the CDR3 is TGTGCCAGCACCAAGGGGAGGGTCACAGATACGCAGTATTTT.